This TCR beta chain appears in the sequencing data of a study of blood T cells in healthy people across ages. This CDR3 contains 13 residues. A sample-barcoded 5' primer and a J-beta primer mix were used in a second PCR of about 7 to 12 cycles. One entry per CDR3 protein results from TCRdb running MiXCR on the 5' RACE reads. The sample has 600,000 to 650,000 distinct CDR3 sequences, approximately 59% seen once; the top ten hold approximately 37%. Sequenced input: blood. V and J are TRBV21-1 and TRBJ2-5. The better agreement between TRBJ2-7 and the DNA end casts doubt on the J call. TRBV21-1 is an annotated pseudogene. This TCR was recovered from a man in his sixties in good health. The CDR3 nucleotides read TGTGCCAGCAGCAATATGGGTATCAACGAGCAGTACTTC. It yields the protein CASSNMGINEQYF.